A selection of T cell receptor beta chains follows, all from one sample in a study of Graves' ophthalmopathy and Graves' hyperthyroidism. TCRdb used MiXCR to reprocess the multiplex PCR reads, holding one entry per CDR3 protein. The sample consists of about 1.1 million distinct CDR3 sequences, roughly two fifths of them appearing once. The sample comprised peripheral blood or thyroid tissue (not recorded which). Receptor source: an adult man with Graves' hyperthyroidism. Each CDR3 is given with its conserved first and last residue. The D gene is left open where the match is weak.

CASSPRRTSGETQYF TRBD2 TRBV11-2
CASIGGDRVSDGYTF TRBD1 TRBV2
CASRSFGAGANVLTF - TRBV6-6
CASSHRLAGNYEQYF TRBD2 TRBV7-8
CAISEQGINSPLHF - TRBV10-3
CASRTISQGTYGYTF - TRBV2
CAGSSTGEKLFF - TRBV10-3
CSAGYRAQETQYF - TRBV20-1
CSVGISGGGYGELFF TRBD2 TRBV29-1
CASSGGTPNTEAFF - TRBV5-1
CASSRAVNSPLHF - TRBV12-3/TRBV12-4
CASRTGTGYEQYF TRBD1 TRBV12-3/TRBV12-4
CASSLVRSQYF - TRBV7-9
CASSPGTGSTTNEKLFF TRBD1 TRBV5-5
CASIWAGNTEAFF - TRBV6-1
CASSLGGRSGEKLFF - TRBV25-1
CASSTPGTAEAFF - TRBV7-9
CASGRTTSGQYEQYF TRBD2 TRBV7-2
CASTITGGPPGELFF TRBD2 TRBV7-9
CASSFRDGRGYEQYF - TRBV5-1
CASSRLMTGALNTEAFF TRBD1 TRBV12-3/TRBV12-4
CAVSVVADTQYF - TRBV10-3
CASSDLPAQIAYEQYF - TRBV2
CASSLVAGMQETQYF - TRBV7-2
CASSLEGQGVNTEAFF TRBD1 TRBV7-8
CASSILPGKETQYF - TRBV19
CSARRGASETQYF - TRBV20-1
CASTGSRGTSYEQYF - TRBV5-5
CAWSAQYEQYF - TRBV30
CASSDTSAADYEQYF - TRBV3-1
CASSGGGQGGQPQHF TRBD1 TRBV19
CASHGVRHQETQYF - TRBV7-9
CAISPGLAGAETQYF TRBD2 TRBV10-3
CASSTSVEGYTF - TRBV6-6
CAISESGTGSPLHF TRBD1 TRBV10-3
CASSESKAAGQFEQYF - TRBV10-2
CASHQPGDGFGYTF - TRBV19
CATSRQGGGELFF TRBD1 TRBV15
CASSGSGRAYEQYF TRBD2 TRBV9
CAWRNREYYGYTF - TRBV30
CASSTPPTTEEAFF - TRBV19
CAISEWPSGAKNEQYF TRBD2 TRBV10-3
CASSVRDRGQLFNSPLHF TRBD1 TRBV9
CSARDPRTGATYGYTF TRBD1 TRBV29-1
CASSLEGGRGSEAQYF - TRBV5-1
CASSLFGGGAEQYF - TRBV11-1
CASSLTSGLNTEAFF - TRBV11-3
CSVVGFSSYEQYF - TRBV29-1
CASSESGQGVGNQPQHF TRBD1 TRBV25-1
CASSLTSGGANVLTF TRBD2 TRBV7-2
CAISDTGTGGSPLHF - TRBV10-3